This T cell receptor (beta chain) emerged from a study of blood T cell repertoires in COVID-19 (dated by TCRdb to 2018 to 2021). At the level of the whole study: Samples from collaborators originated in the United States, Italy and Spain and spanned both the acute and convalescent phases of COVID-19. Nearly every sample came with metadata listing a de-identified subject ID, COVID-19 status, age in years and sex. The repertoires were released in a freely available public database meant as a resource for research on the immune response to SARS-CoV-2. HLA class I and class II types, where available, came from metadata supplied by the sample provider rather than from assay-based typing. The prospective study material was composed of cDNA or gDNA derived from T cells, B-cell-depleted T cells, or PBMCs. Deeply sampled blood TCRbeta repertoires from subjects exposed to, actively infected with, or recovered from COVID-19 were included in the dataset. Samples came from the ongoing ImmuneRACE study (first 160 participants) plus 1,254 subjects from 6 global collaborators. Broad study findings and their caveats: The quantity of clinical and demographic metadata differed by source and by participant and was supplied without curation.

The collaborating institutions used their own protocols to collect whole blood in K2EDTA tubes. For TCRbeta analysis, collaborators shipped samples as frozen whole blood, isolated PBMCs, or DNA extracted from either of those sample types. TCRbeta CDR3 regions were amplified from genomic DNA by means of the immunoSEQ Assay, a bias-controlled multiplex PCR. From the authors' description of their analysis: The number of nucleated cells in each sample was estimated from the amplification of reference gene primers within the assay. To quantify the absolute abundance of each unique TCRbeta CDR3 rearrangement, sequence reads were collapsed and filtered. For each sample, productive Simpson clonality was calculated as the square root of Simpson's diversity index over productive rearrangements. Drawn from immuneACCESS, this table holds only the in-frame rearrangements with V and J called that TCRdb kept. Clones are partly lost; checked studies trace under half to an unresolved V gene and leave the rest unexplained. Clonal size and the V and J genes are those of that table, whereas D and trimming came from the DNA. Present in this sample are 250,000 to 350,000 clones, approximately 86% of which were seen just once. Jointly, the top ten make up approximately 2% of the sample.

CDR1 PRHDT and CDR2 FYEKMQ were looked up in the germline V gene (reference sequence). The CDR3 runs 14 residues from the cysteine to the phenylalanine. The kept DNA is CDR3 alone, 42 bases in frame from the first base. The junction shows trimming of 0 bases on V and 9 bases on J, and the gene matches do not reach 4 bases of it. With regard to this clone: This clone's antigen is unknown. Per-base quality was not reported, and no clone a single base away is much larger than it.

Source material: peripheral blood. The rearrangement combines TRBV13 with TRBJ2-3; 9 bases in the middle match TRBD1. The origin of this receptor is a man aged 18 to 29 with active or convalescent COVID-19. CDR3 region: CASSLGRQGGTQYF. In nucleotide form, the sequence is TGTGCCAGCAGCTTAGGCCGACAGGGGGGAACGCAGTATTTT.